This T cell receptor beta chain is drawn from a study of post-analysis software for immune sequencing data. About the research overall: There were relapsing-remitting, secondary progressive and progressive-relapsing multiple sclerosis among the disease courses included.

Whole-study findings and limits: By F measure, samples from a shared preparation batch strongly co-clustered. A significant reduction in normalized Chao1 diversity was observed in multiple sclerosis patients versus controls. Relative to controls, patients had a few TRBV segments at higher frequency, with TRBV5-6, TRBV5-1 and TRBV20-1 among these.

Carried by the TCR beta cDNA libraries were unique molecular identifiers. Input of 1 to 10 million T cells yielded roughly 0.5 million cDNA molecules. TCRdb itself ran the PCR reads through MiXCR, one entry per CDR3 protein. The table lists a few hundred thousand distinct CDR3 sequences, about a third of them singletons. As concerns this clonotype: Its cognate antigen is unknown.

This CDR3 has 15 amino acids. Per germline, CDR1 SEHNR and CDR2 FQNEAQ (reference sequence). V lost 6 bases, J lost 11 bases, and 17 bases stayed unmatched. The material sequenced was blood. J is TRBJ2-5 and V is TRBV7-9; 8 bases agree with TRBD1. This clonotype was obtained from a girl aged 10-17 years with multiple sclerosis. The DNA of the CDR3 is TGTGCCAGCAGTTCCGTCGGGACAGGCCGCCGGGGGCAGTACTTC. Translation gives CASSSVGTGRRGQYF.